The source of this T cell receptor beta chain is a study of T cell responses to AZD1222 COVID-19 vaccine (dated by TCRdb to 2020 to 2022). Background on the whole study: Because spike-specific TCR depth and breadth did not differ between the two schedules, AZD1222 recipients who got a second dose at roughly 4 weeks were pooled with those who got a second dose at roughly 12 weeks. TCR sequencing was performed for about 250 trial participants, of whom roughly 200 were given two doses of AZD1222 and approximately 26 were given two doses of MenACWY control vaccine. Enrollment into the trials was organized by age into subgroups of 18-55, 56-69 and 70-plus years, and those subgroups contained roughly 150, 30 and 60 TCR-sequenced participants, respectively. What the authors observed across the whole study: Participants were mostly white British and included more females than males, and it was suggested by the authors that clonal diversity may have been underestimated. The 56-69-year group was small, and its depth increase did not reach significance, likely because of low power. Conclusions about previously exposed vaccinees are limited, since just 6 or 7 AZD1222 recipients were seropositive for SARS-CoV-2 at baseline. Because no day 14 peak-response samples were available, repertoires were characterized only after the peak T cell response. A significant rise in spike-specific TCR breadth and depth was observed after two AZD1222 doses relative to day 0 and relative to MenACWY recipients. CD4 TCRs associated with the vaccine covered the entire spike protein, and the dominant responses were in regions 160-218 and 743-854. Reportedly, almost half of the unique spike-specific TCRs recognized epitopes lying outside the regions that are mutated in the B.1.351 and B.1.1.7 variants.

The CDR3 regions of human TCRbeta chains were analyzed by immunosequencing. As for how the authors treated the data: TCRs in the repertoires were compared against a reference library of SARS-CoV-2-specific TCRs that had been generated with the MIRA antigen-specificity platform. Breadth meant the fraction of unique TCRs that were SARS-CoV-2-associated, whereas depth meant the fraction of total T cells that were SARS-CoV-2-associated. Using the MIRA data, every spike-specific TCR was mapped to the spike region that the TCR reacted to and assigned to either a CD4 or a CD8 class. Log10-transformed breadth and depth values were compared by one-way ANOVA with Sidak's multiple comparisons tests. TCRdb retrieved this table from immuneACCESS and kept in-frame rearrangements only. Not all clones are present; in checked studies, unresolved V genes account for under half, and no reason is known for the remainder. V, J and clone size derive from that table, while D and trimming were established from the DNA sequence. The sample table shows 150,000 or so clones, and 92% are seen once. The ten most abundant clones make up approximately 1.4% of the sample.

Measured from the cysteine to the phenylalanine, the CDR3 is 13 residues long. The sequence is cut down to CDR3 DNA, 39 bases in frame from base 1. The germline V gene sets CDR1 to SNHLY and CDR2 to FYNNEI. V loses 4 bases, J loses 11 bases, and the germline ends lie 18 bases apart. This clone was seen only once. The antigen this receptor binds is unknown. No much larger clone exists at a distance of one base, and base qualities are not known. The label giving this sample's time point can be read as: baseline before first vaccination. The vaccinee samples were drawn from two UK trials, COV001 and COV002, one of which was a single-blind randomized controlled phase 2/3 trial testing AZD1222 (ChAdOx1 nCoV-19) in healthy adults. For TCRbeta chain sequencing, PBMC samples were collected from trial participants at day 0 and at day 28 after the second dose.

The source of this sequence is an adult in good health. This material consisted of peripheral blood, taken on day 0 of AZD1222 vaccination. The V and J segments used are TRBV2 and TRBJ2-7; a tentative D call is TRBD1 (6 bases match). The nucleotide sequence reads as follows: TGTGCCAGCAGTGTCCCTCACAAGGGGGTAAAGTACTTC. Translated, it reads CASSVPHKGVKYF.